This entry lists 10 T cell receptor beta chains sequenced from one sample in a study of cytomegalovirus exposure and HLA in healthy donors. Use of 60 Vbeta and 13 Jbeta primers characterized the PCR. Generated by immunoSEQ multiplex PCR, the TCRdb table keeps only in-frame clones and is missing some. The sample lists tens of thousands of clones; approximately 75% were seen once. Material: PBMCs. The receptors come from a man in his sixties in good health and CMV-seropositive.

This chain links TRBV5-4 with TRBJ1-2, with 7 nucleotides matching TRBD1. Per germline, CDR1 SGHNT and CDR2 YYREEE (reference sequence). V lost 1 base, J lost 6 bases, and 9 bases stayed unmatched. This CDR3 is built from 15 residues. The CDR3 region is CASSLSRGTVNGYTF. The CDR3 DNA reads TGTGCCAGCAGCTTGTCTCGAGGGACAGTCAATGGCTACACCTTC.

This chain connects TRBV7-2 to TRBJ2-5, with 7 bases fitting TRBD1. The J call may not be correct, given that the DNA end is closer to TRBJ2-7. Germline values: CDR1 SGHTA, CDR2 FQGNSA. This CDR3 has 14 residues. Here the CDR3 DNA reads TGTGCCAGCAGCCCCGACAGGGCCGCCTACGAGCAGTACTTC. Protein: CASSPDRAAYEQYF.

V usage is TRBV11-2 and J usage is TRBJ2-7; 11 bases match TRBD1. The CDR3 runs 16 residues. Looked up from germline, CDR1 is SGHAT and CDR2 is FQNNGV. V was clipped by 4 bases and J by 2 bases; unmatched bases: 7. The chain's CDR3 is CASSYYPGQGAYEQYF. The CDR3 region has the DNA TGTGCCAGCAGCTATTACCCGGGACAGGGGGCCTACGAGCAGTACTTC.

The chain has TRBV5-8 and TRBJ2-5; no definite D call. CDR1 and CDR2 (germline): SGHTS, YDEGEE. The CDR3 runs to 13 residues. The V end was cut by 4 bases, the J end by 5 bases, with 12 bases between. The CDR3 loop is CASSLPPRETQYF. CDR3 bases: TGTGCCAGCAGCCTACCCCCTCGGGAGACCCAGTACTTC.

The genes are TRBV29-1 and TRBJ2-7; D is uncertain. V was pared by 4 bases and J by 7 bases, with 20 bases between. Germline-derived CDR1 and CDR2 are SQVTM and ANQGSEA. This CDR3 has 14 residues. The CDR3, as DNA: TGCAGCGTTGGAGATAGCCTAAGACGGAGTGAGCAGTACTTC. It specifies CSVGDSLRRSEQYF.

The rearrangement uses TRBV2 and TRBJ1-1; D perhaps matches TRBD1 (6 bases). The V and J ends lost 5 bases and 10 bases respectively, with 14 bases between them. CDR1 SNHLY and CDR2 FYNNEI come from the germline V gene. The length of the CDR3 is 12 residues. Written as DNA, the CDR3 is TGTGCCAGCAGTCTGGACAGACCTCGAGCTTTCTTT. Its protein product is CASSLDRPRAFF.

The sample holds one count of this clone. The V call is TRBV6-1, the J call TRBJ1-1; 7 bases map to TRBD1. This CDR3 comprises 13 residues. V was pared by 7 bases and J by 4 bases, with 6 bases of the junction left unmatched. CDR1 is MNHNS, CDR2 SASEGT, per germline. In DNA, the CDR3 is TGTGCCAGCAACCCGACAGGGATCACTGAAGCTTTCTTT. Its translation: CASNPTGITEAFF.

The gene calls are TRBV7-6 and TRBJ2-5; tentatively, D is TRBD2 (6 bases). With 0 bases removed from V and 1 base from J, the gap between germline ends came to 12 bases. The CDR3 runs 16 residues. Germline CDR1 reads SGHVS; CDR2 reads FNYEAQ. The CDR3 here is CASSLAFQGGQETQYF. The CDR3 DNA reads TGTGCCAGCAGCTTAGCGTTTCAGGGAGGCCAAGAGACCCAGTACTTC.

The chain employs TRBV27 and TRBJ1-1, with 8 bases matching TRBD1. The V segment lost 2 bases and the J segment 3 bases; nucleotides outside the gene matches: 8. Per the germline V gene, CDR1 is MNHEY and CDR2 is SMNVEV (reference sequence). The CDR3 is made up of 16 amino acids. In DNA, the CDR3 is TGTGCCAGCAGTTTAGACCCAGGGGGCGCGGACACTGAAGCTTTCTTT. This codes for CASSLDPGGADTEAFF.

The chain couples TRBV9 to TRBJ2-1, with a weak D call TRBD1 (6 bases). Germline CDR1 reads SGDLS; CDR2 reads YYNGEE. V lost 3 bases, J lost 8 bases, and 15 bases lay in between. The CDR3 sequence is 14 residues long. The DNA of the CDR3 is TGTGCCAGCAGCGAACAGGGCCTAGCCCATGAGCAGTTCTTC. Protein product: CASSEQGLAHEQFF.